These 15 T cell receptor beta chains were all obtained from the same sample, sequenced in a study of CD4 T cells in relation to SARS-CoV-2 and coronaviruses. Sequenced by immunoSEQ multiplex PCR; TCRdb stores in-frame clones only, minus some. The data contain 18,000 or so clones, around 80% of them singletons. CD4+ T cells from unexposed donors were obtained before the COVID-19 pandemic (2011-2018). CD4+ T cells were isolated from the cells after less than 13 days of culture. These TCRs' antigens remain unknown. Source material: CD4+ T cells from PBMCs, cultured in vitro. The receptors shown here come from a human donor in good health.

This rearrangement joins TRBV10-3 to TRBJ2-2; 9 bases map to TRBD2. The germline V gene has CDR1 ENHRY and CDR2 SYGVKD. The junction had 9 bases not matched to a gene; V was cut back by 6 bases and J by 4 bases. CDR3 length: 16 amino acids. This CDR3 reads CAISLGAGGITGELFF. The CDR3, as DNA: TGTGCCATCAGCCTCGGAGCGGGAGGCATCACCGGGGAGCTGTTTTTT.

The V call is TRBV2, the J call TRBJ1-2, with D perhaps TRBD1 (5 bases). CDR3 length: 15 residues. Germline V gives CDR1 SNHLY, CDR2 FYNNEI. Trimming removed 5 bases from V and 4 bases from J, with 17 bases in between. CDR3 in DNA: TGTGCCAGCAGTCCTAGGGGAACAGAGATCTATGGCTACACCTTC. Translating it yields CASSPRGTEIYGYTF.

The table lists this clone with a count of one. The gene calls are TRBV6-6 and TRBJ2-7; TRBD2 might be the D (6 bases). Germline lookup yields CDR1 MNHNY and CDR2 SVGAGI (reference sequence). This CDR3 spans 13 amino acids. Trimming took 10 bases from V and 0 from J, leaving 13 bases between them. In DNA form, the CDR3 reads TGTGCCACCCTCCGGGGGAGCTCCTACGAGCAGTACTTC. It encodes CATLRGSSYEQYF.

This chain links TRBV9 with TRBJ1-1; 8 nucleotides match TRBD1. The CDR3 has 18 residues. Unmatched junction bases numbered 15, after V lost 4 bases and J lost 1 base. The germline V gene encodes CDR1 SGDLS and CDR2 YYNGEE. CDR3 DNA sequence: TGTGCCAGCAGCCTGACTGGGTCGGCAGGGGGCTCGAACACTGAAGCTTTCTTT. Its translation: CASSLTGSAGGSNTEAFF.

The gene calls are TRBV28 and TRBJ1-5; tentatively, D is TRBD1 (5 bases). The V and J ends lost 5 bases and 5 bases respectively, with 25 bases between them. Germline CDR1 is MDHEN and CDR2 is SYDVKM. This CDR3 comprises 18 residues. The CDR3 DNA reads as TGTGCCAGCAGTCCTGGCTTAGGTCGGCAGGGCCCTCATCAGCCCCAGCATTTT. Protein: CASSPGLGRQGPHQPQHF. The complete variable domain, with remaining parts taken from reference TRBV28 and TRBJ1-5, reads DVKVTQSSRYLVKRTGEKVFLECVQDMDHENMFWYRQDPGLGLRLIYFSYDVKMKEKGDIPEGYSVSREKKERFSLILESASTNQTSMYLCASSPGLGRQGPHQPQHFGDGTRLSIL.

The V call is TRBV7-3, the J call TRBJ2-3; no reliable D call. The CDR3 contains 13 residues. The V end was cut by 2 bases, the J end by 4 bases, with 7 bases between. Germline V gene sequence: CDR1 SGHTA, CDR2 FQGTGA. The CDR3 here is CASSLGRADTQYF. In DNA form, the CDR3 reads TGTGCCAGCAGCTTAGGACGGGCAGATACGCAGTATTTT.

This clone was seen a handful of times. CDR3 sequence: CAIKIGAGDRLGEQYF. In DNA form, the CDR3 reads TGTGCCATCAAGATTGGAGCGGGAGACCGGTTGGGAGAGCAGTACTTC. V usage is TRBV10-3 and J usage is TRBJ2-7; 8 nucleotides match TRBD2. CDR3 length: 16 amino acids. V lost 7 bases, J lost 7 bases, and 18 bases stayed unmatched. The germline V gene has CDR1 ENHRY and CDR2 SYGVKD.

The chain recombines TRBV9 with TRBJ1-5; D is undetermined. Trimming removed 9 bases at V and 0 bases at J, with 13 bases between. The CDR3 extends over 14 amino acids. Germline CDR1 is SGDLS and CDR2 is YYNGEE. The CDR3 DNA reads as TGTGCCATGTTCGGGCTAGATAGCAATCAGCCCCAGCATTTT. It yields the protein CAMFGLDSNQPQHF.

This chain uses TRBV4-1 with TRBJ2-7; D gene uncertain. CDR1 and CDR2 from the germline V gene are MGHRA and YSYEKL. Between the trimmed V and J ends, which lost 2 bases and 3 bases, there was a span of 11 bases. The CDR3 runs 14 residues. The CDR3 DNA sequence: TGCGCCAGCAGCCAAATCGGACGATTCTACGAGCAGTACTTC. As protein: CASSQIGRFYEQYF.

The chain uses TRBV3-1 (or the pseudogene TRBV3-2) and TRBJ1-5; a possible D gene is TRBD1 (5 bases). V was pared by 4 bases and J by 3 bases, with 10 bases between. The CDR3 contains 14 residues. Germline V gene lookup returns CDR1 LGHDT and CDR2 YNNKEL (reference sequence). The CDR3 loop reads CASSLGRINQPQHF. The CDR3 DNA reads as TGTGCCAGCAGCCTGGGACGGATCAATCAGCCCCAGCATTTT.

The V call is TRBV28, the J call TRBJ2-7, with D maybe TRBD2 (6 bases). This CDR3 is 14 amino acids long. In germline, CDR1 is MDHEN, CDR2 SYDVKM. The V gene lost 2 bases and the J gene lost 6 bases, with 14 bases spanning the gap. DNA for the CDR3: TGTGCCAGCAGTTTAGGGAGGCCAAGGCGCGAGCAGTACTTC. It specifies CASSLGRPRREQYF.

The chain carries TRBV2 and TRBJ1-1; D gene uncertain. Germline-derived CDR1 and CDR2 are SNHLY and FYNNEI. Deletions cut 3 bases from V and 4 bases from J, with 6 bases between. The CDR3 spans 12 residues. CDR3 sequence reads: CASSDQVTEAFF. CDR3 bases: TGTGCCAGCAGTGACCAGGTCACTGAAGCTTTCTTT. The whole variable domain, filled in from reference TRBV2 and TRBJ1-1, reads EPEVTQTPSHQVTQMGQEVILRCVPISNHLYFYWYRQILGQKVEFLVSFYNNEISEKSEIFDDQFSVERPDGSNFTLKIRSTKLEDSAMYFCASSDQVTEAFFGQGTRLTVV.

The chain carries TRBV6-5 and TRBJ1-6; possibly TRBD1 for D (5 bases). The CDR3 consists of 13 residues. Germline V gene sequence: CDR1 MNHEY, CDR2 SVGAGI. V dropped 8 bases and J dropped 10 bases, with 15 bases sitting between them. The CDR3 spells CASQWGGESPLHF. CDR3 nucleotides: TGTGCCAGCCAGTGGGGGGGTGAATCACCCCTCCACTTT.

The chain couples TRBV24-1 to TRBJ1-2, with TRBD1 matching 11 bases. V trimming: 3 bases; J trimming: 6 bases; junction bases outside the gene matches: 2. This CDR3 is built from 14 residues. CDR1 and CDR2 from the germline V gene are KGHDR and SFDVKD. DNA of the CDR3: TGTGCCACCAGTGATCGGGACAGGGGGAATGGCTACACCTTC. It yields the protein CATSDRDRGNGYTF.

J is TRBJ1-3 and V is TRBV5-5, with TRBD1 matching 11 bases. CDR3 length: 17 residues. CDR1 is SGHKS, CDR2 YYEKEE, per germline (reference sequence). Trimming cost V 2 bases and J 2 bases; bases outside gene matches: 6. The DNA of the CDR3 is TGTGCCAGCAGCTTTCCAAGGACAGGGGGCGCTGGAAACACCATATATTTT. Translating gives CASSFPRTGGAGNTIYF.